This record concerns one TCR beta chain sequence. The antigen is undetermined. The protocol was immunoSEQ multiplex PCR, while the TCRdb copy is restricted to in-frame clones and leaves out a portion. Altogether 100,000 to 150,000 clones are present, roughly 91% being singletons, with the ten largest covering 3% to 3.5%. This specimen comes from a study of cytomegalovirus exposure and HLA in healthy donors. Whole-study findings and limits: Under in vitro conditions, a few CMV-associated chains were confirmed as specific for CMV antigens. Cytomegalovirus-associated status was assigned to about 180 TCR beta chains.

The donors were members of the validation cohort comprising 100 to 150 subjects, separate from the approximately 630-subject first cohort. Sequencing input: PBMCs. This clonotype was sampled from a man aged 25 to 45 in good health and CMV-seronegative.

This CDR3 is CASTRAVTDNYGYTF. The CDR3 DNA follows: TGTGCCAGTACCCGGGCTGTGACAGACAACTATGGCTACACCTTC. The rearrangement links TRBV19 to TRBJ1-2; tentative D call: TRBD1 (5 bases). The CDR3 loop spans 15 amino acids. V was shortened by 7 bases and J by 2 bases, with 17 bases between the two germline ends. Germline V gene sequence: CDR1 LNHDA, CDR2 SQIVND (reference sequence).